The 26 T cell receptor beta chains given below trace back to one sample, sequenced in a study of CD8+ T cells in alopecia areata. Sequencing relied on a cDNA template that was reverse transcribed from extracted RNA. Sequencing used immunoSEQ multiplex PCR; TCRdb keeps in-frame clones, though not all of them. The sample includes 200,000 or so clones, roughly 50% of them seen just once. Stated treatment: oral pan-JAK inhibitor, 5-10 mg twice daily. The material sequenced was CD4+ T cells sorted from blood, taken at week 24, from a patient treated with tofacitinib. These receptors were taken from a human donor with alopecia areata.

DNA of the CDR3: TGTGCCAGCAGCCAAGCGGGACAGGGCACCTACGAGCAGTACTTC. Its translation: CASSQAGQGTYEQYF. The gene calls are TRBV4-2 and TRBJ2-7; 9 nucleotides line up with TRBD1. Germline lookup yields CDR1 LGHNA and CDR2 YNFKEQ. This CDR3 region has 15 residues. J lost 2 bases, V lost 1 base, and 3 bases had no gene match.

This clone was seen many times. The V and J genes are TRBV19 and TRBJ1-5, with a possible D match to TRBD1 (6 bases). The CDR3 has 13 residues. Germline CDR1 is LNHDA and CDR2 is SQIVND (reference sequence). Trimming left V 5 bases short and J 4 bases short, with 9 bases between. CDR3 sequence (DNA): TGTGCCAGTAGTGGACAGATTAATCAGCCCCAGCATTTT. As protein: CASSGQINQPQHF.

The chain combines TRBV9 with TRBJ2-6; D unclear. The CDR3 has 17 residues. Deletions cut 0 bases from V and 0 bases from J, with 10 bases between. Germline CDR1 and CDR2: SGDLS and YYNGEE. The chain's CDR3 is CASSVGQGISGANVLTF. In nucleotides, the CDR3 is TGTGCCAGCAGCGTAGGACAAGGGATCTCTGGGGCCAACGTCCTGACTTTC.

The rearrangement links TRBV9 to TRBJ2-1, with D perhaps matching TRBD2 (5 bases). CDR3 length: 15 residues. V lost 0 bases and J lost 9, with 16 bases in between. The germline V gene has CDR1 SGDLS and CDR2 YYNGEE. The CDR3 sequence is CASSVDPGRRGEQFF. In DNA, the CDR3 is TGTGCCAGCAGCGTAGACCCGGGAAGAAGAGGTGAGCAGTTCTTC.

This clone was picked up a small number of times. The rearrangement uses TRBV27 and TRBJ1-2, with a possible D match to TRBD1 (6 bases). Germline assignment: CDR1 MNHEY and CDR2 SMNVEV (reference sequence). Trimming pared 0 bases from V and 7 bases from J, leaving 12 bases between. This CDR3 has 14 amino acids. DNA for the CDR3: TGTGCCAGCAGTTTATCGGAGGGGGTGGGTGGCTACACCTTC. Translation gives CASSLSEGVGGYTF.

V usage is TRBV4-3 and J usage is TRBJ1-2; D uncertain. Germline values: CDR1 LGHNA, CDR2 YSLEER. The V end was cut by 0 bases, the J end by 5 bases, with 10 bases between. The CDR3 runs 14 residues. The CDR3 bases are TGCGCCAGCAGCCAAGATAGGGAGTCGTATGGCTACACCTTC. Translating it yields CASSQDRESYGYTF.

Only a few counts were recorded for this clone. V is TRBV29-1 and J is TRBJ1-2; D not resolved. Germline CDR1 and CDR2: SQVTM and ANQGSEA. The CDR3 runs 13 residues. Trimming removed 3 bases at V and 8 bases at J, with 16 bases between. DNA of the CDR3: TGCAGCGTTGACGAACTAACCCATCCGGGCTACACCTTC. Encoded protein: CSVDELTHPGYTF. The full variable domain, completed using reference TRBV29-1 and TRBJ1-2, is SAVISQKPSRDICQRGTSLTIQCQVDSQVTMMFWYRQQPGQSLTLIATANQGSEATYESGFVIDKFPISRPNLTFSTLTVSNMSPEDSSIYLCSVDELTHPGYTFGSGTRLTVV.

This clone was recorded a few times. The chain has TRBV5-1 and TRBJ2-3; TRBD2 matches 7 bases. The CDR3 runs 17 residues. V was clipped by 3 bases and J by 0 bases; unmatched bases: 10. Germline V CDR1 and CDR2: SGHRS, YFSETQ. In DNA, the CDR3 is TGCGCCAGCAGCTGGCTAGGGGAAGCGGGGAGCACAGATACGCAGTATTTT. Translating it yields CASSWLGEAGSTDTQYF.

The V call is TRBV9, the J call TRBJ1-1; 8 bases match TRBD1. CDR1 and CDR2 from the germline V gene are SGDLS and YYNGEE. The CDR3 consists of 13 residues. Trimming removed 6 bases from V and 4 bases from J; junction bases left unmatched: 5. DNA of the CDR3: TGTGCCAGCAACGCAGGGACAGGCACTGAAGCTTTCTTT. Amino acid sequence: CASNAGTGTEAFF.

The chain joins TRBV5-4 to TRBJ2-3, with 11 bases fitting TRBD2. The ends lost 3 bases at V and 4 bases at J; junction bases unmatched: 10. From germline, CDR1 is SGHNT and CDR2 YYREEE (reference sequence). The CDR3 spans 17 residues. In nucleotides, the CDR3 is TGTGCCAGCAGCTCCTCACGTAGCGGGGGGGCCGCAGATACGCAGTATTTT. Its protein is CASSSSRSGGAADTQYF.

CDR3 loop: CAGRQGGTEAFF. The CDR3 DNA follows: TGTGCCGGGCGTCAGGGAGGCACTGAAGCTTTCTTT. The chain is built from TRBV2 and TRBJ1-1; D is perhaps TRBD1 (5 bases). CDR1 and CDR2 from the germline V gene are SNHLY and FYNNEI. Trimming stripped 11 bases from V and 4 bases from J, with 14 bases between. This CDR3 is 12 amino acids long.

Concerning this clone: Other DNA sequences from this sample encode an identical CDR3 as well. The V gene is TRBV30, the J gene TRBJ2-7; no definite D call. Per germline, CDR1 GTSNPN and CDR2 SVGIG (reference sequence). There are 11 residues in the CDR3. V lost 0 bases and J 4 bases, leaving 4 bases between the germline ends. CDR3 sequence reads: CAWSVKYEQYF. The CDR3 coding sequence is TGTGCCTGGAGTGTAAAGTACGAGCAGTACTTC.

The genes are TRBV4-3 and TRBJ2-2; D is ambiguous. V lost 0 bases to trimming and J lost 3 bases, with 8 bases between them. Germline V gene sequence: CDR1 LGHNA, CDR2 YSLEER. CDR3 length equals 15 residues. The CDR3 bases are TGCGCCAGCAGCCAAGATTGGCCGGACACCGGGGAGCTGTTTTTT. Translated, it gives CASSQDWPDTGELFF.

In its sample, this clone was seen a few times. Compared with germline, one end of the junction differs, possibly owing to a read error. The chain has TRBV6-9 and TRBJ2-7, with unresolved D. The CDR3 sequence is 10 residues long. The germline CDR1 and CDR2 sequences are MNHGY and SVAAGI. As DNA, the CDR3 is TGTGCCAGCTCACCCCTCTCTGGCTTATTC. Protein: CASSPLSGLF.

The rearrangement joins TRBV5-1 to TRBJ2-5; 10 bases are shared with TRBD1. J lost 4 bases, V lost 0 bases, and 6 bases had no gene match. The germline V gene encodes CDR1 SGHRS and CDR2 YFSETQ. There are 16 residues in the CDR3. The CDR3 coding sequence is TGCGCCAGCAGCTTGGGACAGGGGGCGCGCCTAGAGACCCAGTACTTC. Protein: CASSLGQGARLETQYF.

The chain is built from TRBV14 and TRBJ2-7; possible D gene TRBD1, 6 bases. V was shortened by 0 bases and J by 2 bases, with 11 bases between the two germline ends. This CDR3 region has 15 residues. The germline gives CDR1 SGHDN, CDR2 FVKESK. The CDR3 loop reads CASSQDGRGTYEQYF. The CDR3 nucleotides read TGTGCCAGCAGCCAAGACGGCAGGGGCACCTACGAGCAGTACTTC.

The CDR3 nucleotides read TGTGCCAGCAGTTTATCTCCAGCGGGAGGAACAGATACGCAGTATTTT. Protein sequence: CASSLSPAGGTDTQYF. The J gene is TRBJ2-3, the V gene TRBV27, with 9 positions matching TRBD2. V lost 0 bases to trimming and J lost 3 bases; unmatched junction nucleotides: 4. The CDR3 totals 16 residues. Germline V CDR1 and CDR2: MNHEY, SMNVEV (reference sequence).

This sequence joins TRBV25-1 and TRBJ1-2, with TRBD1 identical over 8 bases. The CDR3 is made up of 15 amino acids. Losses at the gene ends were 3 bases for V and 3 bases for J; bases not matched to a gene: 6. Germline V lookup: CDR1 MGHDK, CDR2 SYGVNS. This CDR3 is CASSDRDRTDYGYTF. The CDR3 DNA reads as TGTGCCAGCAGTGACCGGGACAGGACGGACTATGGCTACACCTTC.

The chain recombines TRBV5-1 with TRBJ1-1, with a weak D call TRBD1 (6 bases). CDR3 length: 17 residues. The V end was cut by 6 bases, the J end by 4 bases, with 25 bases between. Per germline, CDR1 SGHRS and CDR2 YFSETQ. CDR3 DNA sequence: TGCGCCAGCATTAGGGGGGATAACCGGGGGCCGTCCACTGAAGCTTTCTTT. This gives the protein CASIRGDNRGPSTEAFF.

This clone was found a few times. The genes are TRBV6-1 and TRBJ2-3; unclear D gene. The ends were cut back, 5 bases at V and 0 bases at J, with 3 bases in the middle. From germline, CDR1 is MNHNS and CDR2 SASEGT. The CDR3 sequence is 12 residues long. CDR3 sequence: CASSHSTDTQYF. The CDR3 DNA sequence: TGTGCCAGCAGTCACAGCACAGATACGCAGTATTTT.

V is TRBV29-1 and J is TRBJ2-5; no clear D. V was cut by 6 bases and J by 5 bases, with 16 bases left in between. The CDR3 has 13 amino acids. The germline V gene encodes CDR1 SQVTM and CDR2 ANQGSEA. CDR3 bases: TGCAGCGTCCCCGCCCCGGGTTCGGAGACCCAGTACTTC. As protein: CSVPAPGSETQYF.

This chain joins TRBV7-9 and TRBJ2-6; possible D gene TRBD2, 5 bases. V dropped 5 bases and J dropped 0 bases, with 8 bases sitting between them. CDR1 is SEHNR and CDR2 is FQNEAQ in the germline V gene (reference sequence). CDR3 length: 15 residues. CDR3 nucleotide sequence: TGTGCCAGCAGCCTAAGCGGCTCTGGGGCCAACGTCCTGACTTTC. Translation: CASSLSGSGANVLTF.

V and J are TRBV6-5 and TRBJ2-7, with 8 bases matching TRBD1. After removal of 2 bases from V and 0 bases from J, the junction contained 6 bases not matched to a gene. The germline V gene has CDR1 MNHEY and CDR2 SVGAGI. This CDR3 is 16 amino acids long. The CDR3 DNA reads TGTGCCAGCAGTTACCCCGGACAGGGTGGCTCCTACGAGCAGTACTTC. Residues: CASSYPGQGGSYEQYF.

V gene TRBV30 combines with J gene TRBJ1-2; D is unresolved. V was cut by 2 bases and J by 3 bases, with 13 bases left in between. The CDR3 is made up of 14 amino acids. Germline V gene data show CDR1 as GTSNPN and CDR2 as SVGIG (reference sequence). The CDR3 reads CAWSPSGSYYGYTF. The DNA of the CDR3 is TGTGCCTGGAGTCCGTCAGGATCTTACTATGGCTACACCTTC.

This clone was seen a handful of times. Written as DNA, the CDR3 is TGCAGCGTTTCCGGGAGCTACAATGAGCAGTTCTTC. Translation: CSVSGSYNEQFF. The chain has TRBV29-1 and TRBJ2-1; TRBD2 might be the D (6 bases). Trimming took 5 bases from V and 3 from J, leaving 8 bases between them. Germline V lookup: CDR1 SQVTM, CDR2 ANQGSEA. CDR3 length equals 12 residues.

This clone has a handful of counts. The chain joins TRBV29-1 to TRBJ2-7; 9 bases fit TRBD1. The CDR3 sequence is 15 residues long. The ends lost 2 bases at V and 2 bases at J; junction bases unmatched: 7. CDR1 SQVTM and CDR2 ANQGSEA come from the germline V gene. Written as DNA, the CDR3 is TGCAGCGTTGAAATAAAAGGGACAGGGACCTACGAGCAGTACTTC. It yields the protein CSVEIKGTGTYEQYF.